This T cell receptor beta chain was identified in a study of PD-1 blockade in classical Hodgkin lymphoma. Regarding the study as a whole: Before treatment, complete responders showed about the same diversity as newly diagnosed patients.

Comment on this clone: What it recognizes is unknown.

After autologous stem cell transplantation all patients relapsed, and prior brentuximab vedotin exposure differed between cohorts. Germline-derived CDR1 and CDR2 are SGHAT and FQDESV (reference sequence). The CDR3 loop spans 14 amino acids. Trimming removed 4 bases at V and 7 bases at J, with 14 bases between. Only in-frame clones appear in the TCRdb table, and some are missing; sequencing was by immunoSEQ multiplex PCR. This sample yields about 37,000 clones, of which around 76% are seen a single time; 15% to 20% belongs to the top ten. This chain joins TRBV11-1 and TRBJ2-1; D possibly corresponds to TRBD2 (6 bases). The receptor's source is a human donor with classical Hodgkin lymphoma. The source was peripheral blood mononuclear cells (PBMCs), collected before the second cycle of nivolumab. The CDR3 loop is CASSSLALWNEQFF. Written as DNA, the CDR3 is TGTGCCAGCAGCTCACTAGCCCTCTGGAATGAGCAGTTCTTC.